This TCR beta chain was captured in a study of T cells in Graves' hyperthyroidism and ophthalmopathy. Germline V gene data show CDR1 as DFQATT and CDR2 as SNEGSKA (reference sequence). There are 17 residues in the CDR3. The germline V and J ends were trimmed by 7 bases and 3 bases, with 22 bases remaining between them. Graves' hyperthyroidism was deemed stable absent ophthalmopathy progression within 18 months. Patients aged 18 to 65 had newly diagnosed hyperthyroidism of under 2 months' duration. Researchers barred patients who had uncontrolled infection, other autoimmune disease, pregnancy or lactation. Clinical symptoms, serum thyroxine and TRAb, thyroid ultrasound and orbital computed tomography were used for the diagnoses. Amplified regions were TCR beta CDR3 sequences from RNA transcripts. With the HTBI primer set, the TCR CDR3 went through a first round of RT-PCR. Using its own MiXCR run on the multiplex PCR reads, TCRdb lists one record per CDR3 protein. The repertoire has a few hundred thousand distinct CDR3 sequences, 46% of them found once; the top ten carry about 8%.

The origin of this receptor is a young woman with Graves' hyperthyroidism. The chain is built from TRBV20-1 and TRBJ1-6; unclear D gene. The source material was peripheral blood or thyroid tissue (not recorded which). The CDR3 DNA reads TGCAGTGTTCCGCCTTCCGGTCAAGGCGACTATAATTCACCCCTCCACTTT. Protein: CSVPPSGQGDYNSPLHF.